This T cell receptor (beta chain) comes out of a study of blood T cell repertoires in COVID-19. Background on the study: Acute and convalescent COVID-19 samples came from the United States, Italy and Spain. In each case, the material was cDNA or gDNA derived from T cells, B-cell-depleted T cells, or PBMCs.

Per the authors' pipeline: Reference gene primer amplification gave estimated nucleated cell counts. Sequenced by immunoSEQ multiplex PCR; TCRdb stores in-frame clones only, minus some. V and J calls and clone size come straight from that table; D and trimming were deduced from the DNA. The data show a few hundred thousand clones, 75% to 90% seen once. Germline values: CDR1 SGDLS, CDR2 YYNGEE. The CDR3 consists of 15 residues. The V and J ends lost 1 base and 6 bases, in that order; junction bases with no gene match: 5. This clonotype was obtained from a human donor in a cohort sampled during active COVID-19. The J gene is TRBJ1-4, the V gene TRBV9; 8 nucleotides match TRBD1. The sequencing input was peripheral blood. The CDR3 spells CASSVSGQGDEKLFF. CDR3 in DNA: TGTGCCAGCAGCGTATCTGGACAGGGTGATGAAAAACTGTTTTTT.